This TCR beta chain was captured by sequencing in a study of blood T cell repertoires in COVID-19. CDR1 is SGHAT, CDR2 FQNNGV, per germline. V lost 0 bases and J 3 bases, leaving 5 bases between the germline ends. CDR3 length: 13 amino acids. Some clones are missing from TCRdb's copy, which holds only in-frame ones; the method was immunoSEQ multiplex PCR. The top ten hold under 8.5% of the sample, which has about 200,000 clones, 75% to 90% seen once. The sample taken for sequencing was peripheral blood. This sequence originates from an elderly woman with COVID-19, enrolled during active disease. The chain links TRBV11-2 to TRBJ2-5; TRBD2 might be the D (5 bases). DNA for the CDR3: TGTGCCAGCAGCTTAGAGACTAAAGAGACCCAGTACTTC. Protein sequence: CASSLETKETQYF.